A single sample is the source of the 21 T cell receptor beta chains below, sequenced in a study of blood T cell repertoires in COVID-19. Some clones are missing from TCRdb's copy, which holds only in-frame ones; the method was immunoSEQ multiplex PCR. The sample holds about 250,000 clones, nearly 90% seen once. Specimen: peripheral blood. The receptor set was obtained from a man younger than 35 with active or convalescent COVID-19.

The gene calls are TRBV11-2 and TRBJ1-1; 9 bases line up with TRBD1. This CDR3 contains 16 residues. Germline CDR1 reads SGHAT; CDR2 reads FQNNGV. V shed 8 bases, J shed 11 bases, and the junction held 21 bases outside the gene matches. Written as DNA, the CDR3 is TGTGCCAGCGACCCACCCGGGACAGGGCTGGCGGTTGGGGCTTTCTTT. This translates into CASDPPGTGLAVGAFF.

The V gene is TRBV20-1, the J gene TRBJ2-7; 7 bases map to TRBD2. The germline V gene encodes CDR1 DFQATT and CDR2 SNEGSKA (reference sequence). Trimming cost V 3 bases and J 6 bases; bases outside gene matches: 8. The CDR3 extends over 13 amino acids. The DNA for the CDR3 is TGCAGTGCTAGTCAGGCGGGAGCGGTCGAGCAGTACTTC. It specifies CSASQAGAVEQYF.

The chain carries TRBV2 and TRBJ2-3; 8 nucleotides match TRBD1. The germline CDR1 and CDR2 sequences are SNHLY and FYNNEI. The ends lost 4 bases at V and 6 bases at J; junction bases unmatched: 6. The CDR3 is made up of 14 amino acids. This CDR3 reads CASSVQGAHDTQYF. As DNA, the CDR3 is TGTGCCAGCAGTGTGCAGGGGGCGCACGATACGCAGTATTTT. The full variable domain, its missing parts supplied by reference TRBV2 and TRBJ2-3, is EPEVTQTPSHQVTQMGQEVILRCVPISNHLYFYWYRQILGQKVEFLVSFYNNEISEKSEIFDDQFSVERPDGSNFTLKIRSTKLEDSAMYFCASSVQGAHDTQYFGPGTRLTVL.

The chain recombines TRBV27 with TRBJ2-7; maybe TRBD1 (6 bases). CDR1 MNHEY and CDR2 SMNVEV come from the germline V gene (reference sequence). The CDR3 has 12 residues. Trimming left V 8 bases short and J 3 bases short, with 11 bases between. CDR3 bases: TGTGCCAGCGGTGGACAGTTCTACGAGCAGTACTTC. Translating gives CASGGQFYEQYF.

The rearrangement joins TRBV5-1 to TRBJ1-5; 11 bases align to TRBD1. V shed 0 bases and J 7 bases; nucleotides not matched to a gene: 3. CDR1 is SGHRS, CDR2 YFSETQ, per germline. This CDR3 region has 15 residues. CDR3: CASSLGTGGWQPQHF. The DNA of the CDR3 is TGCGCCAGCAGCTTGGGGACAGGGGGCTGGCAGCCCCAGCATTTT.

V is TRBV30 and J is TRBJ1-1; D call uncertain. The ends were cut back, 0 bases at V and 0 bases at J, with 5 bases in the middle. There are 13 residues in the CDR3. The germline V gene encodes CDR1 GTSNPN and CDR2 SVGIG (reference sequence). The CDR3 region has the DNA TGTGCCTGGAGTGTACTAGTGAACACTGAAGCTTTCTTT. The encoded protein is CAWSVLVNTEAFF.

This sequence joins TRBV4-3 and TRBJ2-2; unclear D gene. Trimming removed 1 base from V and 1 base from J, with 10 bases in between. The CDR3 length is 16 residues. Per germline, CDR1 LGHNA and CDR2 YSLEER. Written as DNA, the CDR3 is TGCGCCAGCAGCCAAGGCCGAACGGGGAACACCGGGGAGCTGTTTTTT. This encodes CASSQGRTGNTGELFF.

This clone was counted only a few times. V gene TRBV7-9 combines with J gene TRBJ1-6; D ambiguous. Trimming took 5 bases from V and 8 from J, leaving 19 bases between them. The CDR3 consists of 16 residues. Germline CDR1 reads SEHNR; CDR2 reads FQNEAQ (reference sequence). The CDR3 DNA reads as TGTGCCAGCAGCGACCCGGGCCCCCCAGCGGATTCACCCCTCCACTTT. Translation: CASSDPGPPADSPLHF.

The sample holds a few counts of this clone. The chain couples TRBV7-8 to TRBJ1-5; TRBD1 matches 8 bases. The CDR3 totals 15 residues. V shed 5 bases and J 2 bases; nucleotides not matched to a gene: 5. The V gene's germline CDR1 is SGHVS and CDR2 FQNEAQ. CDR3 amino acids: CASSLEGQGNQPQHF. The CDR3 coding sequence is TGTGCCAGCAGCCTCGAGGGACAGGGCAATCAGCCCCAGCATTTT.

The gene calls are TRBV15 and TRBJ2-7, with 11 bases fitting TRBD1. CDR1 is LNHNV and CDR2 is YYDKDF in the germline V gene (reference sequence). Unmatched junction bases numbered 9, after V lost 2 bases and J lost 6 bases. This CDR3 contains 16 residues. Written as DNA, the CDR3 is TGTGCCACCAGCAGATTGCGGGGGGGACAGGGGGGCGAGCAGTACTTC. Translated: CATSRLRGGQGGEQYF.

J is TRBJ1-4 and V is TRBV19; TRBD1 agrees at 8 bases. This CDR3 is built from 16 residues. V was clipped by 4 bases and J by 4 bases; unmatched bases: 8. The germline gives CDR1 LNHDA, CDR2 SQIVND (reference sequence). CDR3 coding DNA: TGTGCCAGTAGTACTGAAACGACAGGGGTTAATGAAAAACTGTTTTTT. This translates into CASSTETTGVNEKLFF.

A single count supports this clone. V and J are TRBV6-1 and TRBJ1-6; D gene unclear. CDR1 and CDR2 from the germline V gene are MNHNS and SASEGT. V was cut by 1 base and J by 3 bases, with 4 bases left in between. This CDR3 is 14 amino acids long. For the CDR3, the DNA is TGTGCCAGCAGTGAAGGACACTATAATTCACCCCTCCACTTT. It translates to CASSEGHYNSPLHF.

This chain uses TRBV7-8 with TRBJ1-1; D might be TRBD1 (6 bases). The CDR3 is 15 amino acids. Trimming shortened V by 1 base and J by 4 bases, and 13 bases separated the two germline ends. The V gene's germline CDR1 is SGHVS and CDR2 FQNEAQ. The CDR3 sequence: CASSLGGQGGTEAFF. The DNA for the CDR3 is TGTGCCAGCAGCTTAGGGGGGCAGGGTGGCACTGAAGCTTTCTTT.

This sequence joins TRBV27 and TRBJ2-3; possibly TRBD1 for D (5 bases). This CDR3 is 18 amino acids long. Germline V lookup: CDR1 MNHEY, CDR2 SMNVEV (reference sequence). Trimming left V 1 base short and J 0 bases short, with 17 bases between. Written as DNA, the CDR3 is TGTGCCAGCAGTTTATTGCAGGGCCGGCCTTCTAGCACAGATACGCAGTATTTT. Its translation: CASSLLQGRPSSTDTQYF.

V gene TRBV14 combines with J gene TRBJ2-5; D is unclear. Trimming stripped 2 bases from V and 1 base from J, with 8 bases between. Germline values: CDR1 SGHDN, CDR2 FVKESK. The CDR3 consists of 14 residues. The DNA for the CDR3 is TGTGCCAGCAGCCAAAACGTAGCCCAAGAGACCCAGTACTTC. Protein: CASSQNVAQETQYF. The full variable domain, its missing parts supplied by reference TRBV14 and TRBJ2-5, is EAGVTQFPSHSVIEKGQTVTLRCDPISGHDNLYWYRRVMGKEIKFLLHFVKESKQDESGMPNNRFLAERTGGTYSTLKVQPAELEDSGVYFCASSQNVAQETQYFGPGTRLLVL.

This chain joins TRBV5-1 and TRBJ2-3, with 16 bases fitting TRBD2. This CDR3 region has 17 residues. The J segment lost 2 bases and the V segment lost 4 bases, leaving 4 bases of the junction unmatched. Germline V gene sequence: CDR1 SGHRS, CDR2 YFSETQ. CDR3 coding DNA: TGCGCCAGCAGCCTAGGGACTAGCGGGGGGGTCACAGATACGCAGTATTTT. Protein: CASSLGTSGGVTDTQYF.

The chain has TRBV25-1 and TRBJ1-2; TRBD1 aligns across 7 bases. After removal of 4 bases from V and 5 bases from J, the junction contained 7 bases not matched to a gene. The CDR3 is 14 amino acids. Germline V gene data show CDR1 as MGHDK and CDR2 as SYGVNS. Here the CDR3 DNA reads TGTGCCAGCAGTGGAGAGGGGGCGCGGTATGGCTACACCTTC. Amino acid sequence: CASSGEGARYGYTF.

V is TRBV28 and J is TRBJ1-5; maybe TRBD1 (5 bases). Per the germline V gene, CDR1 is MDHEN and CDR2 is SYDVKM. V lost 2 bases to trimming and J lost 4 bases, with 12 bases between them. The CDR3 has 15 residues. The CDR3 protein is CASSLGDSPNQPQHF. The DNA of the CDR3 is TGTGCCAGCAGTTTAGGAGACAGCCCTAATCAGCCCCAGCATTTT.

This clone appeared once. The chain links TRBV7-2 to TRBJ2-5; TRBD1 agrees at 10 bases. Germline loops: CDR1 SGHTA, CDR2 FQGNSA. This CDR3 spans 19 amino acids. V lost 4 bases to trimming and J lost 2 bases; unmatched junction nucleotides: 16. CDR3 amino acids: CASSSSMVPGTGVQETQYF. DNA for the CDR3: TGTGCCAGCAGCTCCAGTATGGTACCCGGGACAGGGGTACAAGAGACCCAGTACTTC.

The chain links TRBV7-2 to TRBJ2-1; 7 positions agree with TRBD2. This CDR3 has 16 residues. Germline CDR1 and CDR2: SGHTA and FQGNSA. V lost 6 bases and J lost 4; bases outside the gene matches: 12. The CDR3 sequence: CASSSQRGSRYNEQFF. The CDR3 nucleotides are TGTGCCAGCAGTTCCCAGCGCGGGAGCCGTTACAATGAGCAGTTCTTC.

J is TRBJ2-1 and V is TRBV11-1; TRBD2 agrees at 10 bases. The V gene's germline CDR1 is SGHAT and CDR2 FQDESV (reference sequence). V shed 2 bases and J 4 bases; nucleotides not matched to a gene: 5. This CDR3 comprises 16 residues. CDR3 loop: CASSLYRTSGYNEQFF. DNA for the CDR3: TGTGCCAGCAGCTTATACCGGACTAGCGGATACAATGAGCAGTTCTTC.